A single sample gave rise to the 28 T cell receptor beta chains below, sequenced in a study of T cell repertoires in cytomegalovirus infection. TCRdb re-derived calls from the reads in MiXCR, one entry per CDR3 protein. The table shows around 270,000 distinct CDR3 sequences, with over 8% occurring only once. Input material: PBMCs. All receptors derive from a human donor in good health (CMV status not recorded). Some clones in this sample may be carry-over from other donors' samples.

This clonotype was observed many times. This rearrangement joins TRBV7-8 to TRBJ1-1, with 9 bases aligning to TRBD1. J gave up 3 bases and V 8 bases, and 7 bases lay outside the gene matches. The germline V gene encodes CDR1 SGHVS and CDR2 FQNEAQ. CDR3 length: 14 residues. CDR3 residues: CASGKDRGDTEAFF. CDR3 sequence (DNA): TGTGCCAGCGGAAAAGACAGGGGGGACACTGAAGCTTTCTTT. Combining the CDR3 with reference TRBV7-8 and TRBJ1-1 gives the whole variable domain GAGVSQSPRYKVAKRGQDVALRCDPISGHVSLFWYQQALGQGPEFLTYFQNEAQLDKSGLPSDRFFAERPEGSVSTLKIQRTQQEDSAVYLCASGKDRGDTEAFFGQGTRLTVV.

At least ten counts were recorded for this clonotype. This chain connects TRBV12-3 or TRBV12-4 to TRBJ1-5, with D possibly TRBD1 on 6 matching bases. CDR3 length equals 16 residues. The germline V and J ends were trimmed by 0 bases and 1 base, with 10 bases remaining between them. CDR3 bases: TGTGCCAGCAGTTTAGCGCTAACAGGGAGCAATCAGCCCCAGCATTTT. This gives the protein CASSLALTGSNQPQHF.

This clonotype has ten or more counts. The chain uses TRBV12-3 or TRBV12-4 and TRBJ2-5; D remains unclear. The CDR3 runs 11 residues. The germline V and J ends were trimmed by 6 bases and 2 bases, with 4 bases remaining between them. The CDR3 DNA reads TGTGCCAGCAGGACGCAAGAGACCCAGTACTTC. This codes for CASRTQETQYF.

This clonotype was observed at least ten times. The J gene is TRBJ2-2, the V gene TRBV7-2, with no clear D. V dropped 1 base and J dropped 7 bases, with 7 bases sitting between them. CDR1 and CDR2 from the germline V gene are SGHTA and FQGNSA. The CDR3 is 13 amino acids. The CDR3: CASSLVGFGELFF. CDR3 coding DNA: TGTGCCAGCAGCTTAGTTGGGTTCGGGGAGCTGTTTTTT.

This clonotype was observed at least ten times. The chain combines TRBV7-3 with TRBJ2-2; D gene ambiguous. V lost 0 bases, J lost 2 bases, and 7 bases lay in between. The CDR3 has 15 residues. The germline V gene encodes CDR1 SGHTA and CDR2 FQGTGA. CDR3 sequence: CASSLTVHNTGELFF. DNA for the CDR3: TGTGCCAGCAGCTTAACGGTCCACAACACCGGGGAGCTGTTTTTT. The variable domain in full, with the rest retrieved from reference TRBV7-3 and TRBJ2-2, is GAGVSQTPSNKVTEKGKYVELRCDPISGHTALYWYRQSLGQGPEFLIYFQGTGAADDSGLPNDRFFAVRPEGSVSTLKIQRTERGDSAVYLCASSLTVHNTGELFFGEGSRLTVL.

This clonotype was counted many times. The gene calls are TRBV7-2 and TRBJ2-2; no firm D call. The CDR3 is 12 residues long. Trimming cost V 5 bases and J 6 bases, with 7 bases left between them. CDR1 is SGHTA and CDR2 is FQGNSA in the germline V gene. The CDR3 region has the DNA TGTGCCAGCAGCCCCAGCTCCGGGGAGCTGTTTTTT. As protein: CASSPSSGELFF.

This clonotype was counted at least ten times. The rearrangement uses TRBV7-2 and TRBJ2-7, with TRBD2 identical over 9 bases. The CDR3 is made up of 14 amino acids. Per the germline V gene, CDR1 is SGHTA and CDR2 is FQGNSA. With V trimmed by 4 bases and J by 4 bases, 5 bases remained unmatched. The CDR3 protein is CASSYSGSAYEQYF. The DNA for the CDR3 is TGTGCCAGCAGCTATAGCGGGAGTGCGTACGAGCAGTACTTC.

This clonotype was observed at least ten times. This chain connects TRBV7-2 to TRBJ2-1; 8 bases agree with TRBD2. Trimming took 1 base from V and 0 from J; bases not matched to a gene: 5. Germline assignment: CDR1 SGHTA and CDR2 FQGNSA. The CDR3 extends over 17 amino acids. The CDR3 DNA reads as TGTGCCAGCAGCTTAGTCGGGAGGGCTAGCTCCTACAATGAGCAGTTCTTC. This gives the protein CASSLVGRASSYNEQFF.

This clonotype was observed at least ten times. The V and J genes are TRBV7-2 and TRBJ2-1; possible D gene TRBD2, 6 bases. Germline assignment: CDR1 SGHTA and CDR2 FQGNSA. This CDR3 spans 15 amino acids. Deletions cut 6 bases from V and 3 bases from J, with 15 bases between. DNA of the CDR3: TGTGCCAGCAGTTATTGGGGGGAATACTACAATGAGCAGTTCTTC. Translation: CASSYWGEYYNEQFF.

The sample holds a few counts of this clonotype. Here the CDR3 DNA reads TGTGCCAGCAGTTCGGGGGGGCGTGACGAGCAGTACTTC. This codes for CASSSGGRDEQYF. This chain links TRBV28 with TRBJ2-7; 8 bases agree with TRBD2. Germline CDR1 reads MDHEN; CDR2 reads SYDVKM. The CDR3 spans 13 residues. V shed 4 bases and J 5 bases; nucleotides not matched to a gene: 4.

The sample holds many counts of this clonotype. The rearrangement uses TRBV7-9 and TRBJ1-6; D may be TRBD1 (5 bases). This CDR3 contains 16 residues. Trimming took off 3 bases at V and 5 bases at J, with 14 bases between the two ends. In germline, CDR1 is SEHNR, CDR2 FQNEAQ (reference sequence). Written as DNA, the CDR3 is TGTGCCAGCAGCTTTGCAGGAGGGGAAAATAATTCACCCCTCCACTTT. It specifies CASSFAGGENNSPLHF. The full variable domain, its missing parts supplied by reference TRBV7-9 and TRBJ1-6, is DTGVSQNPRHKITKRGQNVTFRCDPISEHNRLYWYRQTLGQGPEFLTYFQNEAQLEKSRLLSDRFSAERPKGSFSTLEIQRTEQGDSAMYLCASSFAGGENNSPLHFGNGTRLTVT.

This clonotype turned up a few times. The V call is TRBV6-2 or TRBV6-3, the J call TRBJ1-2; D is ambiguous. The V gene lost 2 bases and the J gene lost 6 bases, with 10 bases spanning the gap. Germline CDR1 and CDR2: MNHEY and SVGEGT. The CDR3 runs 13 residues. The CDR3 reads CASSYGLPDGYTF. CDR3 in DNA: TGTGCCAGCAGTTACGGCTTACCGGATGGCTACACCTTC.

This clonotype was detected many times. The V and J genes are TRBV7-9 and TRBJ2-4, with a tentative D call TRBD1 (6 bases). Per the germline V gene, CDR1 is SEHNR and CDR2 is FQNEAQ (reference sequence). The CDR3 is 14 residues long. Deletions cut 2 bases from V and 8 bases from J, with 13 bases between. The CDR3: CASSLYREGDIQYF. The CDR3 DNA reads as TGTGCCAGCAGCTTATACAGGGAAGGGGACATTCAGTACTTC.

This clonotype was counted at least ten times. V usage is TRBV12-3 or TRBV12-4 and J usage is TRBJ1-1; TRBD1 might be the D (5 bases). V was shortened by 8 bases and J by 4 bases, with 14 bases between the two germline ends. The CDR3 is 13 amino acids. CDR3 in amino acids: CASRHGGGTEAFF. The DNA for the CDR3 is TGTGCCAGCCGCCACGGCGGGGGCACTGAAGCTTTCTTT.

The table lists this clonotype with many counts. The chain joins TRBV12-3 or TRBV12-4 to TRBJ2-7; TRBD1 matches at 12 bases. The CDR3 sequence is 15 residues long. J gave up 5 bases and V 5 bases, and 7 bases lay outside the gene matches. The CDR3 spells CASSRWGTGGDEQYF. CDR3 DNA: TGTGCCAGCAGTCGCTGGGGGACAGGGGGCGACGAGCAGTACTTC.

This clonotype was seen ten or more times. The chain joins TRBV19 to TRBJ1-4; D possibly corresponds to TRBD1 (6 bases). The CDR3 has 11 amino acids. V lost 6 bases and J 13 bases, leaving 12 bases between the germline ends. Per germline, CDR1 LNHDA and CDR2 SQIVND (reference sequence). CDR3 residues: CASRGAERLFF. The CDR3 DNA reads TGTGCCAGTAGGGGGGCCGAACGACTGTTTTTT.

This clonotype was counted ten times or more. This chain connects TRBV7-4 to TRBJ1-3, with a possible D match to TRBD1 (5 bases). Germline values: CDR1 SGHVT, CDR2 SQSDAQ. The CDR3 runs to 16 residues. V lost 2 bases to trimming and J lost 5 bases, with 16 bases between them. The CDR3 spells CASSLPRDQRRNTIYF. The DNA of the CDR3 is TGTGCCAGCAGCTTACCCCGGGACCAGAGGAGAAACACCATATATTTT.

V usage is TRBV4-3 and J usage is TRBJ1-1, with no clear D. The CDR3 covers 16 residues. V was cut by 0 bases and J by 1 base, with 12 bases left in between. The germline gives CDR1 LGHNA, CDR2 YSLEER. For the CDR3, the DNA is TGCGCCAGCAGCCAAGAGTTGAACAGAAGGAACACTGAAGCTTTCTTT. Its protein product is CASSQELNRRNTEAFF.

The CDR3 loop reads CASTPGTATYEQYF. The CDR3 DNA sequence: TGTGCCAGCACCCCCGGGACAGCTACCTACGAGCAGTACTTC. The chain links TRBV28 to TRBJ2-7, with TRBD1 matching 7 bases. The junction had 8 bases not matched to a gene; V was cut back by 7 bases and J by 2 bases. The CDR3 runs 14 residues. Germline V CDR1 and CDR2: MDHEN, SYDVKM.

This clonotype occurred many times. This sequence joins TRBV6-1 and TRBJ2-2; D is uncertain. This CDR3 comprises 15 residues. Germline assignment: CDR1 MNHNS and CDR2 SASEGT. The V gene lost 5 bases and the J gene lost 0 bases, with 10 bases spanning the gap. CDR3 amino acids: CASSLPDTNTGELFF. As DNA, the CDR3 is TGTGCCAGCAGTTTACCCGACACGAACACCGGGGAGCTGTTTTTT.

The sample holds many counts of this clonotype. This chain connects TRBV7-2 to TRBJ1-1, with TRBD1 matching 7 bases. Germline CDR1 SGHTA, CDR2 FQGNSA. After removal of 7 bases from V and 5 bases from J, the junction contained 10 bases not matched to a gene. The CDR3 runs 14 residues. The CDR3, as DNA: TGTGCCAGCAATTACAGGGGCTGGGGAACTGAAGCTTTCTTT. Translation: CASNYRGWGTEAFF.

This clonotype came up many times. The chain joins TRBV7-2 to TRBJ2-7, with 10 bases identical to TRBD1. Losses at the gene ends were 1 base for V and 4 bases for J; bases not matched to a gene: 7. The CDR3 extends over 16 amino acids. Germline CDR1 SGHTA, CDR2 FQGNSA. CDR3 DNA sequence: TGTGCCAGCAGCTTAGGGGGGACAGGGGTGTTGTACGAGCAGTACTTC. Amino acid sequence: CASSLGGTGVLYEQYF. The full variable domain, completed using reference TRBV7-2 and TRBJ2-7, is GAGVSQSPSNKVTEKGKDVELRCDPISGHTALYWYRQSLGQGLEFLIYFQGNSAPDKSGLPSDRFSAERTGGSVSTLTIQRTQQEDSAVYLCASSLGGTGVLYEQYFGPGTRLTVT.

This clonotype was recorded at least ten times. This chain links TRBV7-2 with TRBJ2-6; no definite D call. Germline CDR1 reads SGHTA; CDR2 reads FQGNSA. CDR3 length: 18 amino acids. V was shortened by 7 bases and J by 1 base, with 20 bases between the two germline ends. DNA for the CDR3: TGTGCCAGCACCCCCCTCGGGCAGCCAAAGTCTGGGGCCAACGTCCTGACTTTC. Translating gives CASTPLGQPKSGANVLTF.

This clonotype was observed a handful of times. The CDR3 is CASSREGQGFYEQYF. The CDR3 DNA sequence: TGTGCCAGCAGCCGGGAGGGACAGGGTTTCTACGAGCAGTACTTC. The chain couples TRBV6-5 to TRBJ2-7; D perhaps matches TRBD1 (9 bases). Germline V gene sequence: CDR1 MNHEY, CDR2 SVGAGI. The CDR3 consists of 15 residues. Deletions cut 6 bases from V and 3 bases from J, with 18 bases between.

This clonotype has a count of ten or more. The rearrangement uses TRBV29-1 and TRBJ1-1; perhaps TRBD1 as D (6 bases). The CDR3 length is 18 residues. The germline V and J ends were trimmed by 4 bases and 2 bases, with 26 bases remaining between them. The germline CDR1 and CDR2 sequences are SQVTM and ANQGSEA. The CDR3 coding sequence is TGCAGCGTTGTCGACCCGGTGAGACCACAGGGCTTTAACACTGAAGCTTTCTTT. Amino acid sequence: CSVVDPVRPQGFNTEAFF.

This clonotype showed up many times. CDR3 residues: CASSFPVGTIYF. CDR3 in DNA: TGTGCCAGCAGTTTCCCGGTGGGCACCATATATTTT. This chain joins TRBV12-3 or TRBV12-4 and TRBJ1-3, with no clear D. The V end was cut by 3 bases, the J end by 9 bases, with 9 bases between. The CDR3 runs 12 residues.

This clonotype came up many times. V and J are TRBV12-3 or TRBV12-4 and TRBJ1-6; 7 bases are a match to TRBD1. J lost 3 bases, V lost 6 bases, and 8 bases had no gene match. There are 16 residues in the CDR3. CDR3 loop: CASRSDRVNYNSPLHF. Here the CDR3 DNA reads TGTGCCAGCAGGTCTGACAGGGTCAACTATAATTCACCCCTCCACTTT.

This clonotype was picked up many times. The chain carries TRBV7-9 and TRBJ1-5; TRBD1 is a possible D gene (5 bases). This CDR3 has 14 amino acids. Germline V gives CDR1 SEHNR, CDR2 FQNEAQ (reference sequence). Trimming took off 1 base at V and 5 bases at J, with 9 bases between the two ends. For the CDR3, the DNA is TGTGCCAGCAGCTTAGGAGAGGGGCATCAGCCCCAGCATTTT. It specifies CASSLGEGHQPQHF.